A selection of T cell receptor beta chains follows, all from one sample in a study of T cells after posttransplantation cyclophosphamide. The data were produced by immunoSEQ multiplex PCR, yet TCRdb's version contains in-frame clones alone and is incomplete. The sample yields about 24,000 clones, without any singletons. The source material was PBMCs. Receptors originate from a woman in her sixties or seventies in good health, CMV-negative, and a related stem cell transplant donor. Both conserved end residues are part of each CDR3. Fields, in order: V gene, J gene, CDR3 protein.

TRBV28	TRBJ2-5	CASSFQGPQETQYF
TRBV4-2	TRBJ2-3	CASSQAGPGRVTDTQYF
TRBV4-2	TRBJ1-2	CASSQDLGTGSGYTF
TRBV6-6	TRBJ1-2	CASSYSRTGDGYTF
TRBV9	TRBJ1-6	CASSATIQGSSPLHF
TRBV6-5	TRBJ1-1	CASSYLRGNTEAFF
TRBV10-3	TRBJ2-5	CATSQGTSGGAVQETQYF
TRBV5-6	TRBJ2-4	CASPLAVAKNIQYF
TRBV7-2	TRBJ1-5	CASSLQASAFLSNQPQHF
TRBV4-3	TRBJ2-6	CASSQDSAGSSGANVLTF
TRBV4-3	TRBJ1-3	CASSHRLLGDTIYF